A selection of T cell receptor beta chains follows, all from one sample in a study of cytomegalovirus exposure and HLA in healthy donors. Data came from immunoSEQ multiplex PCR; TCRdb stores just in-frame clones and leaves some out. The listing contains 130,000 or so clones. The sample was PBMCs. Every receptor here comes from a woman aged 40 to 49 in good health and CMV-seronegative. Each CDR3 is given with its conserved first and last residue.

CDR3 length: 13; V gene: TRBV5-1; CDR3 protein: CASSLQENTEAFF
CDR3 length: 15; V gene: TRBV6-1; CDR3 protein: CASSEQRDRYSEAFF
CDR3 length: 16; V gene: TRBV5-6; CDR3 protein: CASSLPRGGRRLGYTF
CDR3 length: 13; V gene: TRBV5-1; CDR3 protein: CASSLGQNYGYTF
CDR3 length: 14; V gene: TRBV6-5; CDR3 protein: CASRRTGYGNTIYF
CDR3 length: 14; V gene: TRBV7-3; CDR3 protein: CASSSTGEGNTIYF
CDR3 length: 15; V gene: TRBV28; CDR3 protein: CASSLGQPTNYGYTF
CDR3 length: 17; V gene: TRBV25-1; CDR3 protein: CASSGWDRSFGGDTQYF
CDR3 length: 17; V gene: TRBV11-3; CDR3 protein: CASSLEAGGSSYNEQFF
CDR3 length: 15; V gene: TRBV9; CDR3 protein: CASSVESADTYEQYF
CDR3 length: 13; V gene: TRBV4-3; CDR3 protein: CASSQEIGAGRFF
CDR3 length: 13; V gene: TRBV2; CDR3 protein: CASSGTGGTEAFF
CDR3 length: 12; V gene: TRBV5-5; CDR3 protein: CASSLAAYEQYF
CDR3 length: 13; V gene: TRBV25-1; CDR3 protein: CASSEPPPDTQYF
CDR3 length: 15; V gene: TRBV5-6; CDR3 protein: CASSWGQLNNQPQHF
CDR3 length: 17; V gene: TRBV10-3; CDR3 protein: CAISESRAGRSSYEQYF
CDR3 length: 15; V gene: TRBV9; CDR3 protein: CASRSGTSGYNEQFF
CDR3 length: 14; V gene: TRBV19; CDR3 protein: CATASGGHSYEQYF
CDR3 length: 14; V gene: TRBV7-2; CDR3 protein: CASSFDGVNTEAFF
CDR3 length: 13; V gene: TRBV5-1; CDR3 protein: CARPPLKRETQYF
CDR3 length: 14; V gene: TRBV4-3; CDR3 protein: CASSQTGRTVGYTF
CDR3 length: 12; V gene: TRBV27; CDR3 protein: CASSSTRSEAFF
CDR3 length: 13; V gene: TRBV19; CDR3 protein: CASTTTDRTEAFF
CDR3 length: 14; V gene: TRBV5-1; CDR3 protein: CASSWDSTNYGYTF
CDR3 length: 15; V gene: TRBV4-3; CDR3 protein: CASSRDRSGRSPLHF